The 21 T cell receptor beta chains below were found in one sample sequenced in a study of blood T cell repertoires in COVID-19. Produced via immunoSEQ multiplex PCR; TCRdb's table is partial and in-frame only. This sample carries approximately 300,000 clones, 90% to 95% of them seen once, and the ten largest clones take around 4.2%. The sequencing sample was made of PBMCs or T cells enriched from blood (not recorded which). These receptors were collected from a woman under 40 who had been exposed to COVID-19.

V is TRBV14 and J is TRBJ1-1; D is undetermined. The CDR3 is 13 residues long. Looked up from germline, CDR1 is SGHDN and CDR2 is FVKESK. Trimming removed 4 bases from V and 7 bases from J, with 13 bases in between. As DNA, the CDR3 is TGTGCCAGCAGCCGCATAAACACGCATGAAGCTTTCTTT. Its protein product is CASSRINTHEAFF. The complete variable domain, with remaining parts taken from reference TRBV14 and TRBJ1-1, reads EAGVTQFPSHSVIEKGQTVTLRCDPISGHDNLYWYRRVMGKEIKFLLHFVKESKQDESGMPNNRFLAERTGGTYSTLKVQPAELEDSGVYFCASSRINTHEAFFGQGTRLTVV.

The chain uses TRBV5-4 and TRBJ2-1; the D is unclear. CDR1 is SGHNT and CDR2 is YYREEE in the germline V gene (reference sequence). Deletions cut 0 bases from V and 2 bases from J, with 9 bases between. The CDR3 spans 15 residues. CDR3 DNA sequence: TGTGCCAGCAGCTTGGGGGTGGGCACCTACAATGAGCAGTTCTTC. It translates to CASSLGVGTYNEQFF. Drawing the rest from reference TRBV5-4 and TRBJ2-1, the complete variable domain is ETGVTQSPTHLIKTRGQQVTLRCSSQSGHNTVSWYQQALGQGPQFIFQYYREEENGRGNFPPRFSGLQFPNYSSELNVNALELDDSALYLCASSLGVGTYNEQFFGPGTRLTVL.

The sample holds a few counts of this clone. The V and J genes are TRBV4-2 and TRBJ1-2; 7 bases fit TRBD1. With V trimmed by 1 base and J by 0 bases, 2 bases remained unmatched. The CDR3 sequence is 15 residues long. The V gene's germline CDR1 is LGHNA and CDR2 YNFKEQ. CDR3 in DNA: TGTGCCAGCAGCCAAGTGGGGACAGCTAACTATGGCTACACCTTC. It specifies CASSQVGTANYGYTF.

V and J are TRBV29-1 and TRBJ1-5, with TRBD1 as a possible D gene (6 bases). V lost 7 bases, J lost 5 bases, and 15 bases lay in between. The CDR3 is 13 residues long. CDR1 and CDR2 from the germline V gene are SQVTM and ANQGSEA. CDR3 protein: CSAQTDSYQPQHF. CDR3 in DNA: TGCAGCGCCCAAACGGACAGCTATCAGCCCCAGCATTTT.

This chain uses TRBV4-1 with TRBJ1-3; 9 positions agree with TRBD1. This CDR3 contains 16 residues. Germline V gene lookup returns CDR1 MGHRA and CDR2 YSYEKL. Trimming at V came to 6 bases and at J to 0 bases, leaving 6 bases not matched to a gene. CDR3 coding DNA: TGCGCCAGCAGTCGCCCGACAGGGGGCTCTGGAAACACCATATATTTT. Its translation is CASSRPTGGSGNTIYF.

For this clone: This sample includes further DNA sequences coding for the same CDR3. The rearrangement uses TRBV12-3 or TRBV12-4 and TRBJ1-2; the D is unclear. The V end lost 3 bases, the J end lost 4 bases, and 9 bases lay between the germline ends. This CDR3 is built from 13 residues. CDR3 region: CASSFGRTYGYTF. The CDR3 DNA reads as TGTGCCAGCAGTTTCGGGAGAACCTATGGCTACACCTTC.

The gene calls are TRBV5-4 and TRBJ2-5; 8 nucleotides agree with TRBD1. Trimming at V came to 3 bases and at J to 5 bases, leaving 6 bases not matched to a gene. The length of the CDR3 is 14 residues. Germline loops: CDR1 SGHNT, CDR2 YYREEE (reference sequence). In nucleotides, the CDR3 is TGTGCCAGCAGCTCAGGGGGCGCGAGGGAGACCCAGTACTTC. It yields the protein CASSSGGARETQYF.

The V call is TRBV5-1, the J call TRBJ1-2, with unresolved D. The CDR3 runs 14 residues. Per germline, CDR1 SGHRS and CDR2 YFSETQ. V lost 0 bases and J lost 6, with 12 bases in between. The DNA for the CDR3 is TGCGCCAGCAGCTTGGTTCCGGGTCCAAATGGCTACACCTTC. Its protein product is CASSLVPGPNGYTF.

This chain uses TRBV4-1 with TRBJ2-1, with D perhaps matching TRBD2 (6 bases). V lost 8 bases and J 8 bases, leaving 10 bases between the germline ends. Germline V gene data show CDR1 as MGHRA and CDR2 as YSYEKL. CDR3 size: 11 residues. In DNA, the CDR3 is TGCGCCAGCCCGGGGGACCATGAGCAGTTCTTC. This encodes CASPGDHEQFF.

The V gene is TRBV3-1 (or the pseudogene TRBV3-2), the J gene TRBJ1-2; 7 positions match TRBD1. The V gene's germline CDR1 is LGHDT and CDR2 YNNKEL (reference sequence). CDR3 length: 15 residues. Trimming at V came to 6 bases and at J to 5 bases, leaving 12 bases not matched to a gene. The DNA of the CDR3 is TGTGCCAGCAGTCACGACAGGGTAAATCCTTATGGCTACACCTTC. As protein: CASSHDRVNPYGYTF.

V usage is TRBV7-9 and J usage is TRBJ1-4; perhaps TRBD1 as D (5 bases). Germline lookup yields CDR1 SEHNR and CDR2 FQNEAQ (reference sequence). The germline V and J ends were trimmed by 0 bases and 8 bases, with 19 bases remaining between them. The length of the CDR3 is 17 residues. The CDR3 DNA follows: TGTGCCAGCAGCTTAGCGCCTCTTCGGCAGGGAGGAGAAAAACTGTTTTTT. Its protein product is CASSLAPLRQGGEKLFF. Full variable domain (rest looked up from reference TRBV7-9 and TRBJ1-4): DTGVSQNPRHKITKRGQNVTFRCDPISEHNRLYWYRQTLGQGPEFLTYFQNEAQLEKSRLLSDRFSAERPKGSFSTLEIQRTEQGDSAMYLCASSLAPLRQGGEKLFFGSGTQLSVL.

The V call is TRBV7-2, the J call TRBJ2-7; 8 nucleotides match TRBD1. The ends lost 5 bases at V and 4 bases at J; junction bases unmatched: 10. The germline V gene encodes CDR1 SGHTA and CDR2 FQGNSA. The CDR3 extends over 15 amino acids. CDR3 sequence (DNA): TGTGCCAGCAGCACCCGGACAGGGTTGGATTACGAGCAGTACTTC. Its protein product is CASSTRTGLDYEQYF.

Only one count was recorded for this clone. The chain employs TRBV7-6 and TRBJ2-5; 14 nucleotides align to TRBD2. Germline V gives CDR1 SGHVS, CDR2 FNYEAQ. The length of the CDR3 is 16 residues. V shed 5 bases and J 4 bases; nucleotides not matched to a gene: 6. The CDR3 region is CASSTTSGGVLETQYF. Here the CDR3 DNA reads TGTGCCAGCAGCACGACTAGCGGGGGGGTTCTAGAGACCCAGTACTTC.

The rearrangement uses TRBV18 and TRBJ1-2; the match to TRBD1 covers 7 bases. This CDR3 has 15 residues. Looked up from germline, CDR1 is KGHSH and CDR2 is LQKENI. With V trimmed by 5 bases and J by 2 bases, 8 bases remained unmatched. CDR3 sequence (DNA): TGTGCCAGCTCATCGAGACAGGGTAGGAACTATGGCTACACCTTC. This codes for CASSSRQGRNYGYTF. Based on the CDR3 plus reference TRBV18 and TRBJ1-2, the full variable domain is NAGVMQNPRHLVRRRGQEARLRCSPMKGHSHVYWYRQLPEEGLKFMVYLQKENIIDESGMPKERFSAEFPKEGPSILRIQQVVRGDSAAYFCASSSRQGRNYGYTFGSGTRLTVV.

This clone was seen only once. The chain recombines TRBV27 with TRBJ1-2; TRBD1 agrees at 11 bases. Germline CDR1 is MNHEY and CDR2 is SMNVEV (reference sequence). The ends lost 6 bases at V and 4 bases at J; junction bases unmatched: 7. CDR3 length equals 15 residues. CDR3 protein: CASRGTGGFLYGYTF. The CDR3 bases are TGTGCCAGCAGGGGGACAGGGGGGTTCCTCTATGGCTACACCTTC.

The rearrangement links TRBV5-6 to TRBJ1-1; 7 bases fit TRBD1. The germline V gene has CDR1 SGHDT and CDR2 YYEEEE. V shed 2 bases and J 4 bases; nucleotides not matched to a gene: 5. CDR3 length equals 14 residues. CDR3 in amino acids: CASSLEGGPTEAFF. CDR3 in DNA: TGTGCCAGCAGCTTAGAAGGGGGCCCCACTGAAGCTTTCTTT.

The V gene is TRBV11-3, the J gene TRBJ2-2; 8 nucleotides agree with TRBD1. V was clipped by 3 bases and J by 6 bases; unmatched bases: 6. From germline, CDR1 is SGHNT and CDR2 YENEEA. CDR3 length equals 15 residues. The CDR3 reads CASSFRQGMPGELFF. DNA of the CDR3: TGTGCCAGCAGCTTTAGACAGGGGATGCCCGGGGAGCTGTTTTTT.

This clone was seen a single time. J is TRBJ2-5 and V is TRBV10-3; 7 nucleotides agree with TRBD2. Trimming cost V 5 bases and J 0 bases; bases outside gene matches: 6. Germline V gene sequence: CDR1 ENHRY, CDR2 SYGVKD. CDR3 size: 15 residues. CDR3 protein: CAISSGEAYQETQYF. The CDR3 DNA follows: TGTGCCATCAGTAGCGGGGAAGCGTACCAAGAGACCCAGTACTTC.

Here the CDR3 reads CATGGQGFTTEAFF. CDR3 DNA sequence: TGTGCCACCGGAGGACAGGGCTTTACCACTGAAGCTTTCTTT. The chain is built from TRBV7-8 and TRBJ1-1; 8 nucleotides line up with TRBD1. V lost 10 bases, J lost 4 bases, and 11 bases stayed unmatched. This CDR3 has 14 residues. Germline-derived CDR1 and CDR2 are SGHVS and FQNEAQ.

The chain links TRBV27 to TRBJ1-3, with D tentatively TRBD1 (5 bases). The V gene's germline CDR1 is MNHEY and CDR2 SMNVEV (reference sequence). The CDR3 extends over 16 amino acids. The V end lost 6 bases, the J end lost 0 bases, and 15 bases lay between the germline ends. CDR3 DNA sequence: TGTGCCAGCAGCAGGGCCCTGCCCCACTCTGGAAACACCATATATTTT. This encodes CASSRALPHSGNTIYF.

This clone was counted between two and nine times. The chain recombines TRBV5-4 with TRBJ1-2; D perhaps matches TRBD1 (6 bases). The CDR3 is 14 amino acids. Germline V gene lookup returns CDR1 SGHNT and CDR2 YYREEE (reference sequence). The germline V and J ends were trimmed by 3 bases and 1 base, with 10 bases remaining between them. CDR3: CASSSGVVNYGYTF. The CDR3 DNA follows: TGTGCCAGCAGCTCAGGGGTAGTTAACTATGGCTACACCTTC.